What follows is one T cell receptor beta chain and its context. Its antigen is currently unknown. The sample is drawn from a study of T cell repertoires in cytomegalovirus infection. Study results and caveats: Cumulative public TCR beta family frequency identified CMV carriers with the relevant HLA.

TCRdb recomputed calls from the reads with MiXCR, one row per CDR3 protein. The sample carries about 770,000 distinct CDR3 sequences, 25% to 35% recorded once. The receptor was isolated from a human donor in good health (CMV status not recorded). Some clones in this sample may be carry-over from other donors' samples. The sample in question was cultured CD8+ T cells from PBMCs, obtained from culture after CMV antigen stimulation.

CDR3 nucleotides: TGTGCCAGCAGCCAGATGGGGACAGGGCGAGAAAAACTGTTTTTT. It translates to CASSQMGTGREKLFF. The chain carries TRBV7-8 and TRBJ1-4; 9 bases fit TRBD1. Germline CDR1 reads SGHVS; CDR2 reads FQNEAQ. The V and J ends lost 5 bases and 8 bases, in that order; junction bases with no gene match: 9. The CDR3 spans 15 residues.